This T cell receptor (beta chain) appears in the sequencing data of a study of cytomegalovirus exposure and HLA in healthy donors. Study at large: T cells numbering around 200 million yielded some 110 million unique TCR beta sequences in an earlier analysis. Regarding the study as a whole: In a later analysis, TCR beta V- and J-gene trimming showed a link to a missense DCLRE1C variant. A later look showed TCR association rates differing by HLA locus, highest for DRB1 and lowest for HLA-C.

This CDR3 has 14 amino acids. The germline V gene encodes CDR1 MNHEY and CDR2 SVGAGI. PCR primers comprised 60 Vbeta and 13 Jbeta primers. Assay used: immunoSEQ multiplex PCR; TCRdb lists only in-frame clones, some missing. In total, the table holds about 130,000 clones. A note on this clone: Its cognate antigen is unknown. At one boundary the junction diverges from the germline segment, which might be a read error.

The TCR was taken from a man between 25 and 39 years old in good health and CMV-seronegative. Sequencing used PBMCs. The rearrangement uses TRBV6-5 and TRBJ1-2; no clear D. The CDR3 DNA sequence: TGTGCCGGCAGTTACTCTCGGGGTTCCTATGGCTACACCTTC. This codes for CAGSYSRGSYGYTF.